The rows below give T cell receptor beta chains drawn from one sample of a study of regulatory T cells in long-lasting Graves disease. TCRdb analysed the multiplex PCR reads with MiXCR anew, one entry per CDR3 protein. This table has hundreds of thousands of distinct CDR3 sequences, about 20% appearing once. This sample comprised peripheral blood mononuclear cells (PBMCs), obtained when the disease was refractory, from a patient treated with antithyroid drugs. The receptors were sampled from a female donor with Graves disease. Each CDR3 is given with its conserved first and last residue. A D gene is named only where the DNA matches it firmly. Clone size is shown for a subset of rows, as once, few, many or a class of expanded clone.

J | V | D | size | DNA | CDR3
TRBJ1-2 | TRBV27 | TRBD1 | many | TGTGCCAGCAGTTCCGGAGGGACAGTTCCTAACTATGGCTACACCTTC | CASSSGGTVPNYGYTF
TRBJ2-7 | TRBV6-5 | TRBD2 | many | TGTGCCAGCAGCTACGGACTAGCGGGATTCGAGCAGTACTTC | CASSYGLAGFEQYF
TRBJ1-2 | TRBV19 | . | . | TGTGCCAGTAGTATCAAAGGGGGAGGCTACACCTTC | CASSIKGGGYTF
TRBJ2-3 | TRBV7-2 | . | . | TGTGCCAGCAGCTTCAGTCAGGGGGATACGCAGTATTTT | CASSFSQGDTQYF
TRBJ1-1 | TRBV12-3/TRBV12-4 | . | few | TGTGCCAGCAGTCCCCTGGTTCCCGGGTTGGCTTTCTTT | CASSPLVPGLAFF
TRBJ1-2 | TRBV6-5 | TRBD1 | many | TGTGCCAGCAGTTACTCGGGGACAGGGGGCGGCTACACCTTC | CASSYSGTGGGYTF
TRBJ2-5 | TRBV24-1 | . | many | TGTGCCACCAGTGATCCGACTAGAGGGGAGACCCAGTACTTC | CATSDPTRGETQYF
TRBJ2-4 | TRBV6-1 | TRBD1 | few | TGTGCCAGCAGTACGGGACAGGACATTCAGTACTTC | CASSTGQDIQYF
TRBJ1-4 | TRBV7-2 | . | many | TGTGCCAGCAGCTTAGCCTTCGCGGCGACAGCCCATAATGAAAAACTGTTTTTT | CASSLAFAATAHNEKLFF
TRBJ1-1 | TRBV10-3 | TRBD1 | . | TGTGCCATCCAGGGACAGGGTAAACCTGAAGCTTTCTTT | CAIQGQGKPEAFF
TRBJ1-3 | TRBV7-2 | . | many | TGTGCCAGCAGCGTAGCCCCTGGGTCCTCTGGAAACACCATATATTTT | CASSVAPGSSGNTIYF
TRBJ1-1 | TRBV29-1 | . | few | TGCAGCGTGGGTCTGGAGGGGGATCTGGACACTGAAGCTTTCTTT | CSVGLEGDLDTEAFF
TRBJ1-5 | TRBV28 | . | many | TGTGCCAGCAGCAACATACCCAGTTATAGCAATCAGCCCCAGCATTTT | CASSNIPSYSNQPQHF
TRBJ1-6 | TRBV29-1 | TRBD1 | many | TGCAGCGTTGGGGACAGGGGGCAAAATTCACCCCTCCACTTT | CSVGDRGQNSPLHF
TRBJ2-5 | TRBV29-1 | TRBD1 | many | TGCAGCGGAACTCCGACAGGGGTGAGAGAGACCCAGTACTTC | CSGTPTGVRETQYF
TRBJ2-7 | TRBV6-1 | . | . | TGTGCCAGCAGCTCTGGGGGCAGGGCCAAATACGAGCAGTACTTC | CASSSGGRAKYEQYF
TRBJ2-5 | TRBV25-1 | . | . | TGTGCCAGCAGTGTGACTAGAGGGATCGCGACCCAGTACTTC | CASSVTRGIATQYF
TRBJ2-7 | TRBV20-1 | TRBD1 | many | TGCAGTGCTGAACCGGGACAGGGATACTACGAGCAGTACTTC | CSAEPGQGYYEQYF
TRBJ1-2 | TRBV9 | . | . | TGTGCCAGCAGCGTCGAGGCGGCGTCAGTCGGTGGCTACACCTTC | CASSVEAASVGGYTF
TRBJ1-1 | TRBV3-1 | . | . | TGTGCCAGCAGCCAAGGGGCTTGGGTTAACACTGAAGCTTTCTTT | CASSQGAWVNTEAFF
TRBJ2-5 | TRBV5-1 | . | . | TGCGCCAGCAGCGCCGCCGGGACATCAGAGACCCAGTACTTC | CASSAAGTSETQYF
TRBJ1-1 | TRBV3-1 | . | few | TGTGCCAGCAGCCAACGGGACTTGAACACTGAAGCTTTCTTT | CASSQRDLNTEAFF
TRBJ2-5 | TRBV20-1 | TRBD1 | few | TGCAGTGCTAGAGGAGTACACGGACAGGCCCAGTACTTC | CSARGVHGQAQYF
TRBJ1-2 | TRBV19 | . | many | TGTGCCAGTAGTAACGCCGGGGGGGGCTATGGCTACACCTTC | CASSNAGGGYGYTF
TRBJ2-7 | TRBV2 | . | many | TGTGCCAGCAGTGAAGCGCTTGTCGGAACCTACGAGCAGTACTTC | CASSEALVGTYEQYF
TRBJ2-5 | TRBV6-1 | TRBD2 | many | TGTGCCAGGTCCTTGGCGGGGGGCGCATACCAAGAGACCCAGTACTTC | CARSLAGGAYQETQYF
TRBJ2-5 | TRBV30 | . | . | TGTGCCTGGAGCCCCGGGACTTCAGGGGCGGCCCAGTACTTC | CAWSPGTSGAAQYF
TRBJ1-3 | TRBV19 | . | . | TGTGCCAGTTCGACAGTCTCTGGAAACACCATATATTTT | CASSTVSGNTIYF
TRBJ1-5 | TRBV28 | . | many | TGTGCCAGCAAATCAGGTTCGAATCAGCCCCAGCATTTT | CASKSGSNQPQHF
TRBJ2-2 | TRBV12-3/TRBV12-4 | . | many | TGTGCCAGCAGCGACAGATACACCGGGGAGCTGTTTTTT | CASSDRYTGELFF
TRBJ2-6 | TRBV2 | . | many | TGTGCCAGTTCAGGGCATCCTGGGGCCAACGTCCTGACTTTC | CASSGHPGANVLTF